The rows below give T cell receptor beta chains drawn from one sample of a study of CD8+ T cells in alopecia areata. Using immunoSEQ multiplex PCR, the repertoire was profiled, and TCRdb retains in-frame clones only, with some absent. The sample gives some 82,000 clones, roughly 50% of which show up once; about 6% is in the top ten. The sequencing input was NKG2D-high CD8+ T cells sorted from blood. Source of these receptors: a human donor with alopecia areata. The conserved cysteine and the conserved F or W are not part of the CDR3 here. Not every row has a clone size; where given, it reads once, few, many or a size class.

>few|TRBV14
ASSQAGYGEQY
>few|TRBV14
ASSQVHGDGEQF
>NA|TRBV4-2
ASSPFDGRGLETQY
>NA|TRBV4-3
ASSQVQGPTGELF
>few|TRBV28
ASSLRQVPNTGELF
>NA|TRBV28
ASTSHGQVETQY
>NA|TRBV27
ASSPAPPHEQY
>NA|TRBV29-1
SVGPSGRALSGGELF
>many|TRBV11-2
ASSSSVTGTSVFNDEQF
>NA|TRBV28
ASGDLTLEQY
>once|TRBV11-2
ASSDWTLSYT
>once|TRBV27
ASRGGLGEQY
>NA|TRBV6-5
ASRDRLSYEQY
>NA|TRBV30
AWSVLGRETQY
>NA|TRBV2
ASYGGFYEQY
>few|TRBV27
ASSFGWNTEAF
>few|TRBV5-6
ASRFTSGSGVEQF
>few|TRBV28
ASSLLAASDTQY
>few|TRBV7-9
ASSLPGQAGANVLT
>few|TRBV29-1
SVVGQGIYEQY
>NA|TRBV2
ASNGQDSYNEQF
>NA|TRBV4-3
ASSQVQTGTTEAF
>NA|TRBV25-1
ASSVTLDSSTEAF
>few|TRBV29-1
SVDGDSGYEQY
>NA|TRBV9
ATVGNTIY
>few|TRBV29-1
SVAFLAGGSYNEQF
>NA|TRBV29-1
SVETEGTEAF